The 21 T cell receptor beta chains below all came from one sample that was sequenced in a study of T cells expressing NK-cell markers. From its re-call of the 5' RACE reads, TCRdb lists each CDR3 protein once, without DNA. The table for this sample gives roughly 390,000 distinct CDR3 sequences. The sample consisted of blood T cells: a sorted CD56 or NKG2C T cell subset, CD4+ or CD8+ T cells, or bulk PBMC T cells (not recorded which). The receptors here all came from a woman aged 45-59 years in good health.

This chain connects TRBV2 to TRBJ2-1; the TCRdb call, TRBD1, lacks DNA for checking. This CDR3 has 14 amino acids. Germline values: CDR1 SNHLY, CDR2 FYNNEI. The CDR3 loop reads CASRGDSSYNEQFF.

The rearrangement joins TRBV12-3 or TRBV12-4 to TRBJ1-3; TCRdb proposes TRBD1, but this gene call is untestable without DNA. The CDR3 consists of 16 residues. This CDR3 is CASTEGGNRAGNTIYF.

The chain combines TRBV5-1 with TRBJ2-1; without DNA, the TCRdb call of TRBD1 cannot be checked. Germline CDR1 reads SGHRS; CDR2 reads YFSETQ. This CDR3 contains 14 residues. CDR3 sequence reads: CASSSSQVYNEQFF.

This chain uses TRBV5-1 with TRBJ1-6; TCRdb names TRBD1, which stays unverified in the absence of DNA. The CDR3 totals 15 residues. Germline CDR1 and CDR2: SGHRS and YFSETQ. The CDR3 protein is CASSLEGADLGALHF.

The chain couples TRBV29-1 to TRBJ2-1; TCRdb calls TRBD2, which cannot be checked without DNA. The CDR3 has 15 residues. Looked up from germline, CDR1 is SQVTM and CDR2 is ANQGSEA. CDR3 sequence reads: CSVAGASGKYNEQFF.

CDR3 region: CSVDRARNEQFF. This rearrangement joins TRBV29-1 to TRBJ2-1; TCRdb gives TRBD1 as the D gene, but with no DNA this cannot be confirmed. CDR3 length: 12 residues. Looked up from germline, CDR1 is SQVTM and CDR2 is ANQGSEA.

The J gene is TRBJ1-1, the V gene TRBV9. Per germline, CDR1 SGDLS and CDR2 YYNGEE. The CDR3 extends over 17 amino acids. CDR3 amino acids: CASSVGVWGSGNTEAFF.

The CDR3 region is CSAARLAGDYEQYF. The rearrangement joins TRBV20-1 to TRBJ2-7; TCRdb reports TRBD2, a call that lacks DNA to check it against. CDR3 length: 14 residues. The germline gives CDR1 DFQATT, CDR2 SNEGSKA (reference sequence).

The chain uses TRBV20-1 and TRBJ2-1; TCRdb's D call of TRBD2 is untestable without DNA. There are 14 residues in the CDR3. The germline V gene encodes CDR1 DFQATT and CDR2 SNEGSKA (reference sequence). The CDR3 loop reads CSATGTSISFEQFF.

This sequence joins TRBV14 and TRBJ1-2; TCRdb proposes TRBD1, but this gene call is untestable without DNA. Germline loops: CDR1 SGHDN, CDR2 FVKESK. The CDR3 is made up of 13 amino acids. This chain's CDR3 is CASSRGTGFGYTF.

The chain combines TRBV27 with TRBJ2-5. From germline, CDR1 is MNHEY and CDR2 SMNVEV (reference sequence). CDR3 length: 12 amino acids. CDR3 loop: CASGPHQETQYF.

This sequence joins TRBV27 and TRBJ2-7; TCRdb indicates TRBD1, and absent DNA this call remains unverified. CDR3 length equals 14 residues. Germline V gene lookup returns CDR1 MNHEY and CDR2 SMNVEV (reference sequence). The CDR3: CASSLGTSPLEQYF.

The chain couples TRBV21-1 to TRBJ2-1; the TCRdb D gene call, TRBD2, has no DNA to confirm it. TRBV21-1 represents a pseudogene. The CDR3 has 15 amino acids. The CDR3 sequence is CASSKEEGELDEQFF.

The V gene is TRBV5-1, the J gene TRBJ2-5; the TCRdb call, TRBD2, lacks DNA for checking. The CDR3 totals 15 residues. The germline V gene encodes CDR1 SGHRS and CDR2 YFSETQ. CDR3 protein: CASSRSLAGVETQYF.

The chain has TRBV19 and TRBJ2-1; TCRdb lists TRBD2, though no DNA is available to test this call. Germline CDR1 and CDR2: LNHDA and SQIVND (reference sequence). This CDR3 spans 15 amino acids. This CDR3 is CASSIASGVNNEQFF.

The J gene is TRBJ1-1, the V gene TRBV12-3 or TRBV12-4; the TRBD1 assignment by TCRdb is unverifiable without DNA. This CDR3 is 13 amino acids long. CDR3 sequence: CASLYRGLTEAFF.

The chain combines TRBV20-1 with TRBJ2-5; TCRdb's D gene call, TRBD2, goes unchecked for lack of DNA. The CDR3 consists of 17 residues. Germline V gene lookup returns CDR1 DFQATT and CDR2 SNEGSKA (reference sequence). This CDR3 is CSASPHLLAGSQETQYF.

The chain has TRBV5-1 and TRBJ2-5; checking the TCRdb D call of TRBD1 is not possible without DNA. Per germline, CDR1 SGHRS and CDR2 YFSETQ. CDR3 length: 15 residues. CDR3 sequence: CASSLATTRAGSQYF.

The V gene is TRBV12-3 or TRBV12-4, the J gene TRBJ2-7; TCRdb's D gene call, TRBD2, goes unchecked for lack of DNA. The CDR3 totals 14 residues. CDR3 loop: CASSLALGSYEQYF.

V and J are TRBV29-1 and TRBJ2-2; TCRdb calls TRBD1, which cannot be checked without DNA. The CDR3 spans 15 residues. Germline loops: CDR1 SQVTM, CDR2 ANQGSEA. The chain's CDR3 is CSVVGARGETGELFF.

V usage is TRBV25-1 and J usage is TRBJ2-7; without DNA, the TCRdb call of TRBD1 cannot be checked. Germline CDR1 is MGHDK and CDR2 is SYGVNS. The CDR3 length is 12 residues. CDR3 amino acids: CASSDRTDEQYF.